Given below is one T cell receptor beta chain in context. The data are from a study of blood T cell repertoires in COVID-19. Sequenced by immunoSEQ multiplex PCR; TCRdb stores in-frame clones only, minus some. This table has over 130,000 clones, roughly nine tenths appearing once. The sequence derives from a woman aged 60 to 75 with active or convalescent COVID-19. The sample comprised peripheral blood.

CDR3 sequence reads: CASSLVTATNEKLFF. Here the CDR3 DNA reads TGTGCCAGCAGCTTAGTAACTGCAACTAATGAAAAACTGTTTTTT. This sequence joins TRBV7-2 and TRBJ1-4; D remains ambiguous. Trimming removed 1 base at V and 0 bases at J, with 6 bases between. This CDR3 has 15 amino acids. Germline V CDR1 and CDR2: SGHTA, FQGNSA. The full variable domain, with the rest looked up from reference TRBV7-2 and TRBJ1-4, is GAGVSQSPSNKVTEKGKDVELRCDPISGHTALYWYRQSLGQGLEFLIYFQGNSAPDKSGLPSDRFSAERTGGSVSTLTIQRTQQEDSAVYLCASSLVTATNEKLFFGSGTQLSVL.